This is a list of T cell receptor beta chains from one sample in a study of vaccination and CD4 T cells after COVID-19. Which antigens these TCRs recognize remains unknown. TCRdb independently ran MiXCR on the PCR reads; one entry per CDR3 protein. The data show around 15,000 distinct CDR3 sequences, about three quarters seen once. This specimen was CD4+ T cells from blood, cultured in vitro, taken after SARS-CoV-2 vaccination. The receptors here all came from a human donor who received a COVID-19 vaccine. The CDR3 runs from the conserved cysteine through the conserved F or W. D genes are given only for firm matches. The size field is filled for only some rows; it gives once, few, many or a size class.

. | TRBJ2-3 | TRBV24-1 | TRBD1 | CATSDLKRGTGVDTQYF | TGTGCCACCAGTGATTTGAAGCGGGGGACAGGGGTAGATACGCAGTATTTT
. | TRBJ1-5 | TRBV12-3/TRBV12-4 | . | CASSFRGRNQPQHF | TGTGCCAGCAGTTTCAGGGGTCGCAATCAGCCCCAGCATTTT
. | TRBJ1-2 | TRBV15 | . | CATSRDEIDGYTF | TGTGCCACCAGCAGAGATGAGATCGACGGCTACACCTTC
. | TRBJ1-2 | TRBV19 | . | CASSALPRDGGYTF | TGTGCCAGTAGTGCCCTTCCTCGGGACGGGGGCTACACCTTC
few | TRBJ1-5 | TRBV20-1 | TRBD1 | CSAFYPKTGRSDQPQHF | TGCAGTGCTTTTTACCCTAAGACAGGGCGCTCTGATCAGCCCCAGCATTTT
. | TRBJ1-1 | TRBV20-1 | . | CSARGGTVNTEAFF | TGCAGTGCTAGAGGGGGGACGGTGAACACTGAAGCTTTCTTT
. | TRBJ1-2 | TRBV20-1 | TRBD1 | CSAYRDRGQSNYGYTF | TGCAGTGCTTACCGGGACAGGGGGCAGTCCAACTATGGCTACACCTTC
. | TRBJ2-7 | TRBV7-9 | TRBD2 | CASSSGTSGGPEYF | TGTGCCAGCAGTTCCGGGACTAGCGGGGGGCCCGAGTACTTC
few | TRBJ1-5 | TRBV10-3 | . | CAISVMGDQPQHF | TGTGCCATCAGTGTCATGGGGGATCAGCCCCAGCATTTT
few | TRBJ1-6 | TRBV30 | TRBD1 | CAWSGTGAPLHF | TGTGCCTGGAGCGGAACAGGGGCACCCCTCCACTTT
. | TRBJ1-1 | TRBV6-5 | TRBD1 | CASSYSNTGVRYTEAFF | TGTGCCAGCAGTTACTCCAACACAGGGGTAAGGTACACTGAAGCTTTCTTT
medium-sized | TRBJ1-5 | TRBV27 | . | CASSLSRGNQPQHF | TGTGCCAGCAGTTTATCGAGGGGCAATCAGCCCCAGCATTTT
. | TRBJ2-7 | TRBV30 | TRBD2 | CAWSVRVAGATGQYF | TGTGCCTGGAGTGTACGGGTAGCGGGGGCCACGGGGCAGTACTTC
medium-sized | TRBJ2-7 | TRBV7-9 | TRBD1 | CDADRRYEQYF | TGTGACGCGGACAGGCGCTACGAGCAGTACTTC
. | TRBJ1-3 | TRBV5-1 | TRBD1 | CASSIDREVGNTIYF | TGCGCCAGCAGCATCGACAGGGAGGTCGGAAACACCATATATTTT
. | TRBJ2-5 | TRBV5-4 | . | CASSFTGWETQYF | TGTGCCAGCAGCTTTACCGGGTGGGAGACCCAGTACTTC
. | TRBJ2-5 | TRBV11-3 | . | CASTQYGPQETQYF | TGTGCCAGCACCCAGTACGGGCCTCAAGAGACCCAGTACTTC
. | TRBJ1-5 | TRBV24-1 | . | CATSDGDGLGQPQHF | TGTGCCACCAGTGACGGGGACGGTCTAGGACAGCCCCAGCATTTT
. | TRBJ2-3 | TRBV5-4 | . | CASSLVAGLESGTQYF | TGTGCCAGCAGCTTGGTGGCGGGGTTAGAGTCCGGTACGCAGTATTTT